These T cell receptor beta chains were read from a single sample in a study of T cells in Graves' hyperthyroidism and ophthalmopathy. Using its own MiXCR run on the multiplex PCR reads, TCRdb lists one record per CDR3 protein. There are some 360,000 distinct CDR3 sequences in the sample; less than 20% occur only once, and around 15% lies in the top ten. Specimen: blood. Every receptor here comes from a woman in her 40s with Graves' ophthalmopathy. CDR3s include the opening cysteine and the closing phenylalanine or tryptophan. Fields, in order: CDR3 protein, CDR3 DNA, D gene, J gene, V gene, clone size. A D gene is named only where the DNA matches it firmly. Clone size appears in some rows only: once, few, many, or a class for an expanded clone.

CDR3aa: CASSYPRQGADQPQHF; CDR3nt: TGTGCCAGCAGTTACCCCAGACAGGGGGCGGATCAGCCCCAGCATTTT; d_gene: TRBD1; j_gene: TRBJ1-5; v_gene: TRBV6-5; abundance: NA
CDR3aa: CASSSGGTLHYGYTF; CDR3nt: TGTGCCAGCAGTTCAGGAGGGACTTTACACTATGGCTACACCTTC; d_gene: NA; j_gene: TRBJ1-2; v_gene: TRBV6-2/TRBV6-3; abundance: many
CDR3aa: CASSPSWDSYEQYF; CDR3nt: TGTGCCAGCAGCCCAAGCTGGGACAGCTACGAGCAGTACTTC; d_gene: TRBD1; j_gene: TRBJ2-7; v_gene: TRBV28; abundance: many
CDR3aa: CASSQDKLAANTGELFF; CDR3nt: TGTGCCAGCAGCCAAGATAAGCTAGCGGCGAACACCGGGGAGCTGTTTTTT; d_gene: TRBD2; j_gene: TRBJ2-2; v_gene: TRBV4-2; abundance: many
CDR3aa: CASSYKAGVVGRETQYF; CDR3nt: TGTGCCAGCAGTTACAAGGCGGGAGTGGTGGGCCGAGAGACCCAGTACTTC; d_gene: TRBD2; j_gene: TRBJ2-5; v_gene: TRBV6-5; abundance: NA
CDR3aa: CASIPGSANTEAFF; CDR3nt: TGTGCCAGCATCCCCGGGTCCGCGAACACTGAAGCTTTCTTT; d_gene: NA; j_gene: TRBJ1-1; v_gene: TRBV28; abundance: once
CDR3aa: CASSKTQNLFF; CDR3nt: TGTGCCAGCAGTAAAACACAGAATCTGTTTTTT; d_gene: NA; j_gene: TRBJ1-4; v_gene: TRBV28; abundance: NA
CDR3aa: CASSPLLDRPAGTQYF; CDR3nt: TGTGCCAGCAGTCCCCTTCTGGACAGGCCCGCAGGGACCCAGTACTTC; d_gene: TRBD1; j_gene: TRBJ2-5; v_gene: TRBV6-1; abundance: few
CDR3aa: CAWERRGYGYTF; CDR3nt: TGTGCCTGGGAACGACGGGGATATGGCTACACCTTC; d_gene: NA; j_gene: TRBJ1-2; v_gene: TRBV30; abundance: many
CDR3aa: CSARGGGVVQYF; CDR3nt: TGCAGTGCTAGAGGCGGCGGGGTTGTGCAGTACTTC; d_gene: NA; j_gene: TRBJ2-7; v_gene: TRBV20-1; abundance: many
CDR3aa: CASGYPTYDGYTF; CDR3nt: TGTGCCAGCGGTTACCCGACCTATGATGGCTACACCTTC; d_gene: NA; j_gene: TRBJ1-2; v_gene: TRBV27; abundance: many
CDR3aa: CASSIRDRVSEQYF; CDR3nt: TGTGCCAGCAGTATCCGGGACAGGGTTTCCGAGCAGTACTTC; d_gene: TRBD1; j_gene: TRBJ2-7; v_gene: TRBV12-3/TRBV12-4; abundance: many
CDR3aa: CARRKGPGETQYF; CDR3nt: TGTGCCAGGAGAAAAGGGCCCGGAGAGACACAGTACTTC; d_gene: NA; j_gene: TRBJ2-5; v_gene: TRBV12-3/TRBV12-4; abundance: NA
CDR3aa: CASSFQDIQYF; CDR3nt: TGCGCCAGCAGCTTTCAGGACATTCAGTACTTC; d_gene: NA; j_gene: TRBJ2-4; v_gene: TRBV5-1; abundance: many
CDR3aa: CASSPGTVLNQPQHF; CDR3nt: TGTGCCAGCAGTCCCGGGACGGTCCTCAATCAGCCCCAGCATTTT; d_gene: NA; j_gene: TRBJ1-5; v_gene: TRBV6-2/TRBV6-3; abundance: once
CDR3aa: CASSFRDLVGYTF; CDR3nt: TGTGCCAGCAGTTTTCGCGACTTAGTCGGCTACACCTTC; d_gene: NA; j_gene: TRBJ1-2; v_gene: TRBV27; abundance: NA
CDR3aa: CASSRIKGTSKSYEQYF; CDR3nt: TGTGCCAGCAGCCGTATAAAAGGGACTAGCAAGTCGTACGAGCAGTACTTC; d_gene: TRBD2; j_gene: TRBJ2-7; v_gene: TRBV12-3/TRBV12-4; abundance: many
CDR3aa: CASSLSGETGELFF; CDR3nt: TGTGCCAGCAGTTTATCCGGGGAAACCGGGGAGCTGTTTTTT; d_gene: NA; j_gene: TRBJ2-2; v_gene: TRBV28; abundance: NA
CDR3aa: CASRWGRGTPQPSYEQYF; CDR3nt: TGTGCCAGCAGGTGGGGGAGAGGGACTCCCCAGCCCTCCTACGAGCAGTACTTC; d_gene: NA; j_gene: TRBJ2-7; v_gene: TRBV11-2; abundance: many
CDR3aa: CASSYSYRTSGKETQYF; CDR3nt: TGTGCCAGCAGTTACTCGTACCGGACTAGCGGGAAAGAGACCCAGTACTTC; d_gene: TRBD2; j_gene: TRBJ2-5; v_gene: TRBV6-2/TRBV6-3; abundance: NA
CDR3aa: CASRPSPRTGRIYEQYF; CDR3nt: TGTGCCAGCAGACCAAGCCCTCGGACAGGGCGGATCTACGAGCAGTACTTC; d_gene: TRBD1; j_gene: TRBJ2-7; v_gene: TRBV11-2; abundance: many
CDR3aa: CASSQDTLTGELFF; CDR3nt: TGCGCCAGCAGCCAGGACACCCTCACCGGGGAGCTGTTTTTT; d_gene: NA; j_gene: TRBJ2-2; v_gene: TRBV5-1; abundance: many
CDR3aa: CASSLYSGGDQPQHF; CDR3nt: TGTGCCAGCAGCTTATACTCCGGGGGTGATCAGCCCCAGCATTTT; d_gene: NA; j_gene: TRBJ1-5; v_gene: TRBV7-8; abundance: many
CDR3aa: CASSEARLGYSGNTIYF; CDR3nt: TGTGCCAGCAGTGAAGCTCGGCTTGGGTACTCTGGAAACACCATATATTTT; d_gene: NA; j_gene: TRBJ1-3; v_gene: TRBV2; abundance: many
CDR3aa: CASSLQSYGYTF; CDR3nt: TGTGCCAGCAGTTTACAGTCCTATGGCTACACCTTC; d_gene: NA; j_gene: TRBJ1-2; v_gene: TRBV12-3/TRBV12-4; abundance: medium-sized
CDR3aa: CAWKAGRRTGANVLTF; CDR3nt: TGTGCCTGGAAGGCGGGACGGAGGACTGGGGCCAACGTCCTGACTTTC; d_gene: NA; j_gene: TRBJ2-6; v_gene: TRBV30; abundance: many
CDR3aa: CSAITGGGGYGYTF; CDR3nt: TGCAGTGCTATTACAGGGGGCGGAGGGTATGGTTACACCTTC; d_gene: TRBD1; j_gene: TRBJ1-2; v_gene: TRBV20-1; abundance: many
CDR3aa: CASSYSFLQGIHKPQHF; CDR3nt: TGTGCCAGCAGTTACTCCTTTTTACAGGGAATTCACAAGCCCCAGCATTTT; d_gene: NA; j_gene: TRBJ1-5; v_gene: TRBV6-5; abundance: many
CDR3aa: CASSIVGSSNYGYTF; CDR3nt: TGTGCCAGTAGTATAGTGGGGAGCTCTAACTATGGCTACACCTTC; d_gene: NA; j_gene: TRBJ1-2; v_gene: TRBV19; abundance: few
CDR3aa: CAISNRDEQYF; CDR3nt: TGTGCCATCAGTAACCGGGACGAGCAGTACTTC; d_gene: NA; j_gene: TRBJ2-7; v_gene: TRBV10-3; abundance: many
CDR3aa: CASSQEGRNGYTF; CDR3nt: TGCGCCAGCAGCCAAGAGGGGCGTAATGGCTACACCTTC; d_gene: NA; j_gene: TRBJ1-2; v_gene: TRBV4-1; abundance: many
CDR3aa: CASSPTRQGSETQYF; CDR3nt: TGTGCCAGCAGCCCGACTAGACAAGGATCGGAGACCCAGTACTTC; d_gene: NA; j_gene: TRBJ2-5; v_gene: TRBV6-5; abundance: many
CDR3aa: CASSFALAGGTVEQYF; CDR3nt: TGCGCCAGCAGCTTTGCACTAGCGGGAGGCACCGTCGAGCAGTACTTC; d_gene: TRBD2; j_gene: TRBJ2-7; v_gene: TRBV5-1; abundance: few
CDR3aa: CASSPRLGSYKQYF; CDR3nt: TGTGCCAGCAGTCCGCGTTTGGGCTCCTACAAGCAGTACTTC; d_gene: NA; j_gene: TRBJ2-7; v_gene: TRBV6-1; abundance: many
CDR3aa: CASSLVAYNQPQHF; CDR3nt: TGTGCCAGCAGTTTAGTCGCCTACAATCAGCCCCAGCATTTT; d_gene: NA; j_gene: TRBJ1-5; v_gene: TRBV28; abundance: many
CDR3aa: CASSPDLTGIYEQYF; CDR3nt: TGTGCCAGCAGCCCAGACTTGACAGGGATCTACGAGCAGTACTTC; d_gene: TRBD1; j_gene: TRBJ2-7; v_gene: TRBV11-2; abundance: many
CDR3aa: CASSEGSPNTEAFF; CDR3nt: TGCGCCAGCAGCGAGGGTTCCCCTAACACTGAAGCTTTCTTT; d_gene: NA; j_gene: TRBJ1-1; v_gene: TRBV4-1; abundance: many
CDR3aa: CASAWTGGGTEAFF; CDR3nt: TGTGCCAGCGCCTGGACGGGTGGGGGCACTGAAGCTTTCTTT; d_gene: NA; j_gene: TRBJ1-1; v_gene: TRBV2; abundance: many
CDR3aa: CATSDPRGSETQYF; CDR3nt: TGTGCCACCAGTGATCCGAGGGGCTCGGAGACCCAGTACTTC; d_gene: NA; j_gene: TRBJ2-5; v_gene: TRBV24-1; abundance: many
CDR3aa: CASSPRGGTEAFF; CDR3nt: TGTGCCAGTAGTCCCAGGGGTGGCACTGAAGCTTTCTTT; d_gene: NA; j_gene: TRBJ1-1; v_gene: TRBV19; abundance: many
CDR3aa: CASTPPRGNTGELFF; CDR3nt: TGTGCCAGCACCCCTCCTAGGGGGAACACCGGGGAGCTGTTTTTT; d_gene: NA; j_gene: TRBJ2-2; v_gene: TRBV12-3/TRBV12-4; abundance: many